Each of the 8 T cell receptor beta chains below was sequenced from the same sample in a study of T cell responses to AZD1222 COVID-19 vaccine. Sequencing used immunoSEQ multiplex PCR; TCRdb keeps in-frame clones, though not all of them. The table includes around 140,000 clones, roughly nine tenths detected once. Source: peripheral blood, taken on day 0 of AZD1222 vaccination. The receptors stem from an adult in good health.

V gene TRBV6-2 or TRBV6-3 combines with J gene TRBJ2-7; D is uncertain. This CDR3 region has 16 residues. Germline values: CDR1 MNHEY, CDR2 SVGEGT. Trimming took off 5 bases at V and 4 bases at J, with 21 bases between the two ends. The CDR3 bases are TGTGCCAGCAGTCCCCACTCCCGACACGGCATGTACGAGCAGTACTTC. Protein product: CASSPHSRHGMYEQYF.

This rearrangement joins TRBV11-2 to TRBJ1-2; no firm D call. Germline loops: CDR1 SGHAT, CDR2 FQNNGV. The V gene lost 0 bases and the J gene lost 7 bases, with 18 bases spanning the gap. CDR3 length: 16 amino acids. The CDR3 DNA follows: TGTGCCAGCAGCTTAGATCCTTTAGGAGGGCTCGGTGGCTACACCTTC. Residues: CASSLDPLGGLGGYTF.

V gene TRBV5-4 combines with J gene TRBJ1-4; weak D call: TRBD1 (5 bases). This CDR3 region has 15 residues. The germline V gene has CDR1 SGHNT and CDR2 YYREEE (reference sequence). With 5 bases removed from V and 8 bases from J, the gap between germline ends came to 19 bases. CDR3 nucleotides: TGTGCCAGCAGACGAGACCAGGGTAGAAGCGAAAAACTGTTTTTT. Translated, it gives CASRRDQGRSEKLFF.

The V gene is TRBV10-3, the J gene TRBJ2-1, with D possibly TRBD2 on 6 matching bases. This CDR3 has 16 amino acids. The V end lost 3 bases, the J end lost 0 bases, and 12 bases lay between the germline ends. The V gene's germline CDR1 is ENHRY and CDR2 SYGVKD. The CDR3 DNA follows: TGTGCCATCAGTGACTTAGGAGGGAGCTCCTACAATGAGCAGTTCTTC. Translating gives CAISDLGGSSYNEQFF.

V is TRBV18 and J is TRBJ2-7, with D possibly being TRBD2 (5 bases). The CDR3 loop spans 16 amino acids. Trimming removed 3 bases from V and 3 bases from J, with 18 bases in between. Per the germline V gene, CDR1 is KGHSH and CDR2 is LQKENI. The CDR3, as DNA: TGTGCCAGCTCACCCGAGGGCACGAGGGCGTACTACGAGCAGTACTTC. Translated, it gives CASSPEGTRAYYEQYF.

CDR3 coding DNA: TGTGCCAGCAGCCCAGCACACACAGATACGCAGTATTTT. The encoded protein is CASSPAHTDTQYF. The genes are TRBV4-2 and TRBJ2-3; no firm D call. Trimming shortened V by 4 bases and J by 2 bases, and 7 bases separated the two germline ends. The germline CDR1 and CDR2 sequences are LGHNA and YNFKEQ. This CDR3 spans 13 amino acids.

The chain has TRBV19 and TRBJ1-1, with D possibly matching TRBD1 (6 bases). V lost 7 bases and J 4 bases, leaving 13 bases between the germline ends. This CDR3 spans 13 amino acids. The germline CDR1 and CDR2 sequences are LNHDA and SQIVND (reference sequence). The CDR3 nucleotides read TGTGCCAGTACAACAGGGTCCTTCACTGAAGCTTTCTTT. Amino acids: CASTTGSFTEAFF.

Written as DNA, the CDR3 is TGTGCCAGTACCGCGACAGGGGGGCTCCTCTACACCTTC. It encodes CASTATGGLLYTF. The V gene is TRBV19, the J gene TRBJ1-2; 9 bases align to TRBD1. The CDR3 is 13 residues long. Germline values: CDR1 LNHDA, CDR2 SQIVND (reference sequence). J was trimmed by 10 bases and V by 7 bases; bases with no gene match: 10.